What follows are 10 T cell receptor beta chains derived from one specimen sequenced in a study of radiotherapy plus CTLA-4 blockade in lung cancer. Assay: immunoSEQ multiplex PCR; the TCRdb copy retains only in-frame clones and omits some. The table shows around 90,000 clones, with under 90% occurring only once. The material sequenced was peripheral blood, taken from a patient treated with radiotherapy plus ipilimumab. These TCRs come from a human donor with non-small cell lung cancer who had stable disease on radiotherapy plus ipilimumab.

This clone was seen just once. This chain connects TRBV28 to TRBJ1-6; D is perhaps TRBD1 (5 bases). This CDR3 has 12 residues. Deletions cut 7 bases from V and 10 bases from J, with 11 bases between. CDR1 is MDHEN, CDR2 SYDVKM, per germline. The CDR3 DNA is TGTGCCAGCATTCGCGGGGGGTCACCCCTCCACTTT. As protein: CASIRGGSPLHF.

Only one count was recorded for this clone. V gene TRBV2 combines with J gene TRBJ2-1, with a tentative D call TRBD1 (7 bases). This CDR3 has 14 residues. Trimming left V 3 bases short and J 9 bases short, with 15 bases between. Germline CDR1 and CDR2: SNHLY and FYNNEI. CDR3 residues: CASSDRGVKIEQFF. CDR3 sequence (DNA): TGTGCCAGCAGTGACAGGGGGGTCAAAATTGAGCAGTTCTTC.

J is TRBJ2-5 and V is TRBV30; D might be TRBD1 (5 bases). V was pared by 2 bases and J by 13 bases, with 20 bases between. The CDR3 extends over 13 amino acids. Germline V gives CDR1 GTSNPN, CDR2 SVGIG (reference sequence). The CDR3 bases are TGTGCCTGGAGTACCGGACATCTGGTGGAAAGGTACTTC. Its translation is CAWSTGHLVERYF.

The gene calls are TRBV19 and TRBJ2-1; TRBD2 agrees at 8 bases. Unmatched junction bases numbered 10, after V lost 3 bases and J lost 6 bases. The CDR3 covers 16 residues. Germline assignment: CDR1 LNHDA and CDR2 SQIVND (reference sequence). This CDR3 reads CASSITAGRAGNEQFF. DNA for the CDR3: TGTGCCAGTAGTATCACGGCCGGGAGGGCCGGCAATGAGCAGTTCTTC.

A few counts support this clone. For the CDR3, the DNA is TGTGCCAGTAGTCCACGGGGGACAGGGGCACGCGAGCAGTACTTC. It translates to CASSPRGTGAREQYF. This sequence joins TRBV19 and TRBJ2-7; TRBD1 matches at 10 bases. The CDR3 contains 15 residues. From germline, CDR1 is LNHDA and CDR2 SQIVND (reference sequence). The V gene end was trimmed by 5 bases and the J gene end by 6 bases; junction bases not matched to a gene: 10.

This chain uses TRBV21-1 with TRBJ2-5; the table's D call of TRBD2 was not tested on the DNA. TRBV21-1 is termed a pseudogene. The CDR3 covers 19 residues. CDR3 amino acids: CASSVRLAGGVEGRETQYF. The DNA for the CDR3 is TGTGCCAGCAGCGTTAGACTAGCGGGAGGGGTTGAGGGGAGAGAGACCCAGTACTTC.

This chain links TRBV5-1 with TRBJ1-1, with no clear D. The germline V gene encodes CDR1 SGHRS and CDR2 YFSETQ. The CDR3 contains 13 residues. Trimming took off 0 bases at V and 6 bases at J, with 9 bases between the two ends. In nucleotides, the CDR3 is TGCGCCAGCAGCTTGGAACAGTCTGCTGAAGCTTTCTTT. Translating it yields CASSLEQSAEAFF.

This chain joins TRBV5-4 and TRBJ2-7; 7 nucleotides line up with TRBD1. The CDR3 contains 15 residues. Losses at the gene ends were 5 bases for V and 0 bases for J; bases not matched to a gene: 8. Per germline, CDR1 SGHNT and CDR2 YYREEE (reference sequence). CDR3 DNA sequence: TGTGCCAGCAGTAAAGGACAGGACAGCTCCTACGAGCAGTACTTC. This gives the protein CASSKGQDSSYEQYF.

This chain links TRBV6-4 with TRBJ2-6, with TRBD1 identical over 12 bases. The CDR3 runs to 17 residues. CDR1 and CDR2 from the germline V gene are MRHNA and SNTAGT. The J segment lost 2 bases and the V segment lost 6 bases, leaving 5 bases of the junction unmatched. The CDR3 DNA reads TGTGCCAGCAGACCGGGACAGGGGGCGCCTGGGGCCAACGTCCTGACTTTC. This gives the protein CASRPGQGAPGANVLTF.

This CDR3 is CASSFNSPLHF. Here the CDR3 DNA reads TGTGCCAGCAGTTTTAATTCACCCCTCCACTTT. This chain links TRBV28 with TRBJ1-6; D gene unclear. V was trimmed by 3 bases and J by 6 bases, leaving 0 bases between them. CDR1 and CDR2 from the germline V gene are MDHEN and SYDVKM. The CDR3 has 11 residues.